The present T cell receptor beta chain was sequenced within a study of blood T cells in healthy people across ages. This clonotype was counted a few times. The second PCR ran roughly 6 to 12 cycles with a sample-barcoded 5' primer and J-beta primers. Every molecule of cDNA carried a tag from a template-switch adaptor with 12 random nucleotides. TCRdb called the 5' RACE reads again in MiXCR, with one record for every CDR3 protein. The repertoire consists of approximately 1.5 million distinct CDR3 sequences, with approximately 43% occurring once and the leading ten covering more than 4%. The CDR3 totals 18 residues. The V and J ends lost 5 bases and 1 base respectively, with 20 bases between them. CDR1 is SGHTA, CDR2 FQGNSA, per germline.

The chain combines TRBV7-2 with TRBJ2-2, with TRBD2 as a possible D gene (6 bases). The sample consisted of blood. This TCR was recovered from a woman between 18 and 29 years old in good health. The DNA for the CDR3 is TGTGCCAGCAGCATCTGGGTGTTGGGACTCCAGAACACCGGGGAGCTGTTTTTT. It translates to CASSIWVLGLQNTGELFF.